This TCR beta chain comes out of a study of shared clonotypes between healthy human individuals (dated by TCRdb to 2020 to 2022). Background for the entire study: Two women and three men aged 18 to 49 years were included in the cohort. Blood TCR repertoires of about 5 healthy adults were deeply sequenced to estimate repertoire size and the extent of clonotype sharing between individuals. Per donor, leukapheresis produced somewhere between about 0.94 and 9.5 billion PBMCs. To increase sequencing depth and limit assay-specific biases, TCR repertoire library preparation and sequencing were carried out by different laboratories using diverse techniques. For each donor, CD4 naive and CD4 memory were each run on three plates, CD8 naive on two plates, and CD8 memory on one plate.

Turning to this clone: There is no known antigen for this receptor. No base quality information exists; no much larger clone differs at one position.

The donors were healthy, HIV-negative adults who had no recently reported acute infections or vaccinations. Every donor was a Caucasian adult residing in Nashville, Tennessee, USA. CD4+ T cells were enriched by magnetic negative selection; naive cells were then positively selected on CD45RA, and the negative fraction formed the memory subset. Blood was obtained by leukapheresis, after which PBMCs were separated by Ficoll-Histopaque density gradient centrifugation and cryopreserved in liquid nitrogen vapor phase. Purity and quantity of every magnetically sorted T cell population were checked by analytical flow cytometry. Genomic DNA was isolated from each sorted fraction and quantified by UV absorbance on a Nanodrop 2000c. General findings and caveats noted by the study authors: Estimated clonotype richness was generally larger for naive than for memory subsets. Rarefaction of sorted-subset datasets indicated incomplete sequencing despite the large sequencing depth. Approximately 5% of naive CD4, roughly 3.6% of naive CD8, 2.3% of memory CD4, and about 0.4% of memory CD8 clonotypes were shared across several donors. The small number of donors limited the genetic and exposure-history diversity represented. Based on pairwise subsampling, the degree of clonotype sharing among donors was expected to be affected by sequencing depth. Sampling was limited to blood, and TCR repertoires in tissue likely differ from TCR repertoires in blood. Compared with non-shared clonotypes, clonotypes shared by all four sorted-subset donors had higher generation probabilities.

Using the deep immunoSEQ assay, TCR CDR3 regions were amplified from genomic DNA by multiplex PCR. For each cell subset, the extracted genomic DNA was distributed evenly across all wells of several immunoSEQ 96-well plates, and each plate served as one replicate. Each replicate PCR for sorted subsets received around 200 ng genomic DNA, equal to some 32,000 T cell genomes. The purified libraries were quantified using a Qubit 3.0 fluorometer, sized with a Bioanalyzer 2100, and then quantified again using the KAPA Library Quantification kit. Every immunoSEQ 96-well plate was sequenced on a dedicated single-read 150-cycle Illumina NextSeq 550 flow cell. The authors' pipeline ran thus. The immunoSEQ output contained only junctional sequences without quality scores, so filtering could not match that applied to full-length reads. To assign V/J genes and CDR3, sequences were annotated against IMGT germline references using PyIR, a Python wrapper for IgBLAST v1.9. Reads were filtered out if the reads had weak V/J assignments (E-value above 1e-6), no CDR3, stop codons, out-of-frame junctions, or ambiguous translated residues. V3J clonotypes were defined as sequences sharing an identical inferred V gene, J gene, and CDR3 amino acid sequence. The percentage overlap between two repertoires was calculated by dividing the number of shared unique clonotypes by the size of the smaller repertoire. Three approaches were used to assess repertoire richness: RTK rarefaction, the Chao1 estimator, and Recon v2.1 estimates of unobserved clonotypes. OLGA was used to compute generation probabilities for all TCRbeta clonotypes that the gDNA method yielded from several donors. Imported from immuneACCESS, the table was reduced by TCRdb to in-frame sequences with V and J called. These copies leave out some clones; in studies compared against another copy, an unresolved V gene accounts for under half, and the cause of the remainder is not known. D and trimming were read from the DNA, whereas the V and J calls and clone size are those reported in that table. In this sample the table shows 300,000 to 400,000 clones, 73% of which occur a single time. About 10% of the sample is in the top ten clones.

The CDR1 and CDR2 encoded by the germline V gene are SQVTM and ANQGSEA. Spanning cysteine to phenylalanine, the CDR3 consists of 12 amino acids. The entry retains the CDR3 DNA only, 36 bases that are in frame from base 1. Trimming takes 5 bases from V and 1 base from J, and the germline ends sit 8 bases apart. The sample consisted of memory CD4+ T cells sorted from blood. This specimen's cell subset or site label, per the study, means: CD45RA-negative fraction. The sequence derives from a young man in good health. This sequence uses TRBV29-1 and TRBJ2-5, with no confident D gene call. The DNA reads as follows: TGCAGCGTTCGGAACGGCCAAGAGACCCAGTACTTC. Translated, it reads CSVRNGQETQYF.